This TCR beta chain emerged from a study of ipilimumab plus nivolumab after autologous stem cell transplantation (dated by TCRdb to the early 2020s). The study in broad terms: Trial patients received a median of roughly 5 ipilimumab doses and fewer than 10 nivolumab doses. Both primary refractory and relapsed disease were represented in the DLBCL cohort, where 18-month progression-free survival was approximately 87% and 28%, respectively. The trial enrolled patients with high-risk diffuse large B cell lymphoma, mature T cell lymphoma, or multiple myeloma undergoing autologous transplant. Under 40 patients made up the trial's intent-to-treat population. The investigation overall reported the following: The authors concluded that combined checkpoint inhibition appeared tolerable when used as consolidation after transplant. The authors stated that profiles of the T cell receptor repertoire, regulatory T cell phenotype and gut microbiota provided a biologic rationale for studying this approach further.

On this clone: The antigen this receptor binds is unknown. It has no much larger one-base neighbor in the sample; base qualities were not kept.

The method was the immunoSEQ multiplex PCR assay. The table comes from immuneACCESS by way of TCRdb, which keeps in-frame sequences with V and J called. Part of the clones is missing from these tables; in studies checked, under half for an unresolved V gene and the rest for unknown reasons. The sample table lists some 16,000 clones, roughly four fifths of them with a count of one. More than 15% of the sample goes to the ten largest clones. Cut back by 7 bases and 4 bases, the V and J ends lie 19 bases apart. Including cysteine and phenylalanine, the CDR3 has 16 amino acids. The entry retains the CDR3 DNA only, 48 bases that are in frame from base 1. In the germline V gene (reference sequence), CDR1 corresponds to LNHDA and CDR2 to SQIVND. Checkpoint therapy began 14 to 28 days after autologous transplant, with ipilimumab given at 1 mg/kg intravenously on day 1 of selected weeks. The nivolumab dose was 3 mg/kg intravenously, delivered on day 1 of weeks 1, 4, 7, 10, and every two weeks through week 26. The study was a Phase Ib clinical trial testing combined checkpoint inhibition with ipilimumab and nivolumab as consolidation after autologous stem cell transplantation.

Recombination linked TRBV19 to TRBJ2-2, with a tentative D call of TRBD1 or TRBD2, each matching 5 bases. The clonotype was recovered from a male donor with diffuse large B-cell lymphoma. This specimen was PBMCs, taken in a trial of ipilimumab plus nivolumab as post-transplant consolidation. The nucleotides are TGTGCCAGTAACCAGGGCCGAGGGGATTCCACCGGGGAGCTGTTTTTT. Its translation is CASNQGRGDSTGELFF. With the rest looked up from the reference TRBV19 and TRBJ2-2 genes rather than sequenced, the full variable domain is DGGITQSPKYLFRKEGQNVTLSCEQNLNHDAMYWYRQDPGQGLRLIYYSQIVNDFQKGDIAEGYSVSREKKESFPLTVTSAQKNPTAFYLCASNQGRGDSTGELFFGEGSRLTVL.